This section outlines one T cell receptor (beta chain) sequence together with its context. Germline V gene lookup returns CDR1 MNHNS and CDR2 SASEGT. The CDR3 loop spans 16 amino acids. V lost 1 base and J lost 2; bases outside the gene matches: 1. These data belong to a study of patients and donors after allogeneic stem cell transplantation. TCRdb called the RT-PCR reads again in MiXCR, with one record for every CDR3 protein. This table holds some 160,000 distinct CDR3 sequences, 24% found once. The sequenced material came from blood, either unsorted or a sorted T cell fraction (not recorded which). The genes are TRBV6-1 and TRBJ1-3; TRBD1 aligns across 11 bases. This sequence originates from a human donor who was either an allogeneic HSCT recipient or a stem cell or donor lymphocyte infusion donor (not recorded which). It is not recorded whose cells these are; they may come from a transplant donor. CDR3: CASSEVGQGAGNTIYF. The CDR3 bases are TGTGCCAGCAGTGAAGTGGGACAGGGGGCTGGAAACACCATATATTTT.